Following are 12 T cell receptor beta chains from one sample sequenced in a study of CD8+ T cells in alopecia areata. Regarding treatment: oral pan-JAK inhibitor, 5-10 mg twice daily. TCR sequencing used cDNA made by reverse transcription of extracted RNA. Measured with immunoSEQ multiplex PCR; TCRdb has only the in-frame clones, and not every one. The data contain 120,000 or so clones, around 63% of them singletons. The source was CD4+ T cells sorted from blood, collected at week 4, from a patient treated with tofacitinib. These receptors were taken from a human donor with alopecia areata.

The chain joins TRBV7-3 to TRBJ2-2, with D possibly being TRBD1 (6 bases). This CDR3 contains 15 residues. Trimming removed 5 bases from V and 1 base from J, with 11 bases in between. Per germline, CDR1 SGHTA and CDR2 FQGTGA. CDR3 residues: CASSQGQGNTGELFF. The CDR3 DNA reads TGTGCCAGCAGCCAGGGGCAGGGGAACACCGGGGAGCTGTTTTTT.

In this sample, this clone turned up a few times. The chain combines TRBV7-8 with TRBJ2-3; 9 bases fit TRBD1. With 5 bases clipped from V and 1 base from J, the junction kept 4 bases outside the gene matches. The germline V gene encodes CDR1 SGHVS and CDR2 FQNEAQ. The CDR3 runs to 15 residues. CDR3 DNA: TGTGCCAGCAGCCCCCGGACAGGGGGCACAGATACGCAGTATTTT. Protein sequence: CASSPRTGGTDTQYF.

This clone was seen a handful of times. The chain employs TRBV19 and TRBJ1-5; D remains unclear. The length of the CDR3 is 14 residues. The germline V and J ends were trimmed by 7 bases and 2 bases, with 12 bases remaining between them. Per the germline V gene, CDR1 is LNHDA and CDR2 is SQIVND (reference sequence). CDR3 region: CASIKGQGNQPQHF. The DNA for the CDR3 is TGTGCCAGTATTAAGGGCCAGGGCAATCAGCCCCAGCATTTT.

The count of this clone is one. The chain joins TRBV29-1 to TRBJ2-3; 11 nucleotides line up with TRBD2. V trimming: 7 bases; J trimming: 6 bases; junction bases outside the gene matches: 9. The CDR3 loop spans 14 amino acids. Germline V gene data show CDR1 as SQVTM and CDR2 as ANQGSEA. CDR3 sequence: CSGRLAGSFDTQYF. CDR3 DNA sequence: TGCAGCGGAAGACTAGCGGGGTCCTTTGATACGCAGTATTTT.

The gene calls are TRBV28 and TRBJ1-5; 9 nucleotides align to TRBD1. V trimming: 7 bases; J trimming: 7 bases; junction bases outside the gene matches: 8. The CDR3 extends over 14 amino acids. Germline assignment: CDR1 MDHEN and CDR2 SYDVKM. CDR3 sequence reads: CASTPGQGSQPQHF. The CDR3 DNA reads TGTGCCAGCACTCCGGGACAGGGAAGCCAGCCCCAGCATTTT.

This CDR3 reads CASSQEETQYF. The CDR3 DNA sequence: TGTGCCAGCAGTCAGGAAGAGACCCAGTACTTC. The gene calls are TRBV2 and TRBJ2-5, with unresolved D. Germline V gives CDR1 SNHLY, CDR2 FYNNEI. Trimming removed 5 bases at V and 3 bases at J, with 4 bases between. The CDR3 extends over 11 amino acids.

The chain's CDR3 is CATSRGPGLDQETQYF. CDR3 coding DNA: TGTGCCACCAGCAGGGGACCGGGACTAGACCAAGAGACCCAGTACTTC. This sequence joins TRBV15 and TRBJ2-5, with TRBD2 matching 8 bases. CDR3 length: 16 amino acids. Trimming at V came to 3 bases and at J to 0 bases, leaving 6 bases not matched to a gene. Germline loops: CDR1 LNHNV, CDR2 YYDKDF (reference sequence). The full variable domain, rest sourced from reference TRBV15 and TRBJ2-5, is DAMVIQNPRYQVTQFGKPVTLSCSQTLNHNVMYWYQQKSSQAPKLLFHYYDKDFNNEADTPDNFQSRRPNTSFCFLDIRSPGLGDTAMYLCATSRGPGLDQETQYFGPGTRLLVL.

The table lists this clone with a few counts. The chain's CDR3 is CASSPARTGIGQPQHF. The CDR3 coding sequence is TGTGCCAGCAGCCCCGCCAGGACAGGGATAGGCCAGCCCCAGCATTTT. The chain couples TRBV7-2 to TRBJ1-5; 8 bases are a match to TRBD1. Losses at the gene ends were 5 bases for V and 7 bases for J; bases not matched to a gene: 13. This CDR3 is built from 16 residues. CDR1 and CDR2 (germline): SGHTA, FQGNSA.

The J gene is TRBJ1-1, the V gene TRBV5-1, with 10 bases identical to TRBD1. J was trimmed by 4 bases and V by 6 bases; bases with no gene match: 6. CDR3 length: 14 amino acids. In germline, CDR1 is SGHRS, CDR2 YFSETQ. The CDR3 DNA sequence: TGCGCCAGCAAGACAGGGGGCGAGGGCACTGAAGCTTTCTTT. Its protein product is CASKTGGEGTEAFF.

The chain employs TRBV29-1 and TRBJ2-2; D is unresolved. Trimming left V 6 bases short and J 7 bases short, with 21 bases between. Germline CDR1 SQVTM, CDR2 ANQGSEA. The CDR3 spans 15 residues. The CDR3 sequence: CSVPEHGMAGGELFF. In nucleotides, the CDR3 is TGCAGCGTCCCCGAGCATGGGATGGCTGGCGGGGAGCTGTTTTTT.

This sequence joins TRBV25-1 and TRBJ1-6; D unclear. From germline, CDR1 is MGHDK and CDR2 SYGVNS. Trimming left V 4 bases short and J 11 bases short, with 15 bases between. The CDR3 extends over 14 amino acids. The CDR3 sequence: CASSASTGFTPLHF. The CDR3 DNA follows: TGTGCCAGCAGTGCCAGTACGGGATTTACACCCCTCCACTTT.

This clone came up a few times. This chain links TRBV2 with TRBJ2-1; unclear D gene. V shed 6 bases and J shed 7 bases, with 7 bases lying between them. This CDR3 region has 11 residues. CDR1 SNHLY and CDR2 FYNNEI come from the germline V gene. Here the CDR3 DNA reads TGTGCCAGCAGCCTGCAGAATGAGCAGTTCTTC. Translating gives CASSLQNEQFF.